The 26 T cell receptor beta chains below were found in one sample sequenced in a study of blood T cell repertoires in COVID-19. Assay used: immunoSEQ multiplex PCR; TCRdb lists only in-frame clones, some missing. The profile shows some 240,000 clones, approximately 90% of them singletons. The sequenced sample consisted of peripheral blood. The source is a man between 60 and 75 years old with COVID-19, enrolled during active disease.

This sequence joins TRBV3-1 (or the pseudogene TRBV3-2) and TRBJ2-7; the match to TRBD2 covers 10 bases. Germline CDR1 reads LGHDT; CDR2 reads YNNKEL (reference sequence). V shed 0 bases and J 5 bases; nucleotides not matched to a gene: 10. This CDR3 is built from 17 residues. CDR3 DNA sequence: TGTGCCAGCAGCCAAGATAGAGCGGGAGGGCCAAGGAACGAGCAGTACTTC. Its translation: CASSQDRAGGPRNEQYF.

The V call is TRBV9, the J call TRBJ1-4, with D hard to call. The CDR3 loop spans 15 amino acids. Trimming took off 3 bases at V and 4 bases at J, with 13 bases between the two ends. The germline gives CDR1 SGDLS, CDR2 YYNGEE. CDR3 residues: CASSANGMLNEKLFF. CDR3 nucleotides: TGTGCCAGCAGCGCAAATGGCATGCTTAATGAAAAACTGTTTTTT. Full variable domain (missing parts from reference TRBV9 and TRBJ1-4): DSGVTQTPKHLITATGQRVTLRCSPRSGDLSVYWYQQSLDQGLQFLIQYYNGEERAKGNILERFSAQQFPDLHSELNLSSLELGDSALYFCASSANGMLNEKLFFGSGTQLSVL.

The genes are TRBV18 and TRBJ2-3; 9 nucleotides align to TRBD2. This CDR3 is built from 15 residues. The germline V gene encodes CDR1 KGHSH and CDR2 LQKENI. V was pared by 6 bases and J by 5 bases, with 9 bases of the junction left unmatched. CDR3 nucleotide sequence: TGTGCCAGCTCTACCGGCGGGAGGGGTTTAGATACGCAGTATTTT. Translating gives CASSTGGRGLDTQYF.

The V and J genes are TRBV15 and TRBJ1-6; 7 nucleotides line up with TRBD1. The CDR3 has 20 residues. V shed 1 base and J 0 bases; nucleotides not matched to a gene: 12. The V gene's germline CDR1 is LNHNV and CDR2 YYDKDF (reference sequence). CDR3: CATSRGLPTGLSSYNSPLHF. The CDR3 region has the DNA TGTGCCACCAGCAGAGGCCTCCCGACAGGGCTCAGCTCCTATAATTCACCCCTCCACTTT. Full variable domain (missing parts from reference TRBV15 and TRBJ1-6): DAMVIQNPRYQVTQFGKPVTLSCSQTLNHNVMYWYQQKSSQAPKLLFHYYDKDFNNEADTPDNFQSRRPNTSFCFLDIRSPGLGDTAMYLCATSRGLPTGLSSYNSPLHFGNGTRLTVT.

The J gene is TRBJ2-3, the V gene TRBV7-8; D perhaps matches TRBD2 (6 bases). The length of the CDR3 is 15 residues. Germline CDR1 reads SGHVS; CDR2 reads FQNEAQ. The germline V and J ends were trimmed by 5 bases and 4 bases, with 16 bases remaining between them. For the CDR3, the DNA is TGTGCCAGCAGCCCAGGGACGCGGGGCGCAGATACGCAGTATTTT. The encoded protein is CASSPGTRGADTQYF.

The sample holds a few counts of this clone. This chain connects TRBV27 to TRBJ1-1; 10 bases are shared with TRBD1. The V segment lost 9 bases and the J segment 8 bases; nucleotides outside the gene matches: 9. The CDR3 covers 13 residues. From germline, CDR1 is MNHEY and CDR2 SMNVEV (reference sequence). The CDR3 DNA follows: TGTGCCAGTAGCGACAGGGGGCGCGGAGAAGCTTTCTTT. The encoded protein is CASSDRGRGEAFF.

This clone was recorded once. The rearrangement uses TRBV10-1 and TRBJ2-5; 8 bases line up with TRBD1. In germline, CDR1 is WNHNN, CDR2 SYGVQD (reference sequence). V lost 0 bases and J lost 5; bases outside the gene matches: 2. This CDR3 has 14 amino acids. CDR3 coding DNA: TGCGCCAGCAGTGAGTCAACAGGGGGGGAGACCCAGTACTTC. This gives the protein CASSESTGGETQYF.

The chain carries TRBV3-1 (or the pseudogene TRBV3-2) and TRBJ1-6; no clear D gene. CDR3 length equals 13 residues. Germline assignment: CDR1 LGHDT and CDR2 YNNKEL (reference sequence). V was cut by 1 base and J by 9 bases, with 7 bases left in between. The CDR3 region has the DNA TGTGCCAGCAGCCAAGCCACAACTTCACCCCTCCACTTT. As protein: CASSQATTSPLHF.

The rearrangement links TRBV5-4 to TRBJ2-7; 10 bases align to TRBD2. The V segment lost 3 bases and the J segment 2 bases; nucleotides outside the gene matches: 5. CDR3 length: 15 residues. Per the germline V gene, CDR1 is SGHNT and CDR2 is YYREEE (reference sequence). CDR3: CASSSTSGTAYEQYF. The CDR3 DNA reads as TGTGCCAGCAGCTCCACTAGCGGGACCGCCTACGAGCAGTACTTC.

The V and J genes are TRBV11-2 and TRBJ2-7; D might be TRBD2 (7 bases). V was pared by 2 bases and J by 2 bases, with 16 bases between. The CDR3 covers 16 residues. Germline values: CDR1 SGHAT, CDR2 FQNNGV. The CDR3 loop reads CASSLKGGDVAYEQYF. CDR3 sequence (DNA): TGTGCCAGCAGCTTAAAGGGGGGGGATGTGGCCTACGAGCAGTACTTC.

The CDR3 sequence is CASSLVADWAYEQYF. The CDR3 DNA sequence: TGTGCCAGCAGCTTAGTGGCGGACTGGGCCTACGAGCAGTACTTC. The rearrangement joins TRBV7-2 to TRBJ2-7, with D possibly matching TRBD2 (5 bases). This CDR3 spans 15 amino acids. The V end was cut by 1 base, the J end by 2 bases, with 12 bases between. Germline V gives CDR1 SGHTA, CDR2 FQGNSA.

V gene TRBV4-1 combines with J gene TRBJ2-7; 10 bases map to TRBD1. The CDR3 has 16 amino acids. Germline-derived CDR1 and CDR2 are MGHRA and YSYEKL. The trim removed 1 base at V and 3 bases at J, leaving 6 bases unmatched. This CDR3 is CASSQGQGAVGYEQYF. The DNA of the CDR3 is TGCGCCAGCAGCCAAGGACAGGGGGCTGTAGGCTACGAGCAGTACTTC.

The DNA of the CDR3 is TGTGCCAGCAGCGGACAGGGGGCTGGAAACACCATATATTTT. It encodes CASSGQGAGNTIYF. The chain recombines TRBV9 with TRBJ1-3; 9 positions match TRBD1. Germline-derived CDR1 and CDR2 are SGDLS and YYNGEE. Trimming took 3 bases from V and 2 from J; bases not matched to a gene: 0. The CDR3 is 14 residues long.

This sequence joins TRBV6-1 and TRBJ1-2; 8 bases are shared with TRBD1. CDR3 size: 14 residues. The trim removed 1 base at V and 8 bases at J, leaving 6 bases unmatched. Germline CDR1 MNHNS, CDR2 SASEGT. The CDR3 protein is CASSEGQGIWGYTF. CDR3 bases: TGTGCCAGCAGTGAAGGACAGGGGATCTGGGGCTACACCTTC.

V is TRBV30 and J is TRBJ1-1, with D tentatively TRBD1 (6 bases). Trimming took 4 bases from V and 4 from J, leaving 13 bases between them. The CDR3 has 13 amino acids. Germline CDR1 reads GTSNPN; CDR2 reads SVGIG (reference sequence). CDR3 in DNA: TGTGCCTGGATGGGGGGGCAACGCACTGAAGCTTTCTTT. It encodes CAWMGGQRTEAFF.

The V and J genes are TRBV6-2 or TRBV6-3 and TRBJ2-1, with 11 nucleotides matching TRBD2. Germline V lookup: CDR1 MNHEY, CDR2 SVGEGT. Unmatched junction bases numbered 7, after V lost 6 bases and J lost 3 bases. The CDR3 contains 16 residues. The CDR3 DNA reads TGTGCCAGCAGCTCCCGACTAGCGGGAAGCTACAATGAGCAGTTCTTC. The encoded protein is CASSSRLAGSYNEQFF.

This clone was picked up one time. CDR3 DNA: TGTGCCAGTGCGCGGGGGGACAGGGCCAGCTATGGCTACACCTTC. Its translation is CASARGDRASYGYTF. The rearrangement links TRBV19 to TRBJ1-2; 9 bases are a match to TRBD1. V lost 8 bases and J lost 4; bases outside the gene matches: 11. The CDR3 contains 15 residues. Germline values: CDR1 LNHDA, CDR2 SQIVND (reference sequence).

In DNA, the CDR3 is TGTGCCAGCAGCGTAGAGCCAGGGGGACGGCAACCTTACGAGCAGTACTTC. It is translated as CASSVEPGGRQPYEQYF. The rearrangement uses TRBV9 and TRBJ2-7; TRBD1 agrees at 7 bases. The CDR3 has 17 residues. Germline assignment: CDR1 SGDLS and CDR2 YYNGEE. V dropped 0 bases and J dropped 4; count of bases not matched to a gene: 13.

The chain has TRBV5-4 and TRBJ2-3, with TRBD1 identical over 10 bases. J was trimmed by 5 bases and V by 0 bases; bases with no gene match: 3. Germline V gene data show CDR1 as SGHNT and CDR2 as YYREEE (reference sequence). The CDR3 length is 15 residues. Written as DNA, the CDR3 is TGTGCCAGCAGCTTGGGCGGACAGGGGGAAGATACGCAGTATTTT. Translating it yields CASSLGGQGEDTQYF.

This clone was detected a few times. Other DNA sequences in the sample encode the same CDR3. The chain links TRBV2 to TRBJ2-7, with 9 bases lining up with TRBD1. With 8 bases clipped from V and 3 bases from J, the junction kept 5 bases outside the gene matches. This CDR3 region has 13 residues. Germline V gene sequence: CDR1 SNHLY, CDR2 FYNNEI. CDR3 region: CASGGQGVYEQYF. The CDR3 DNA reads as TGTGCCAGCGGGGGACAGGGCGTCTACGAGCAGTACTTC. Drawing the rest from reference TRBV2 and TRBJ2-7, the complete variable domain is EPEVTQTPSHQVTQMGQEVILRCVPISNHLYFYWYRQILGQKVEFLVSFYNNEISEKSEIFDDQFSVERPDGSNFTLKIRSTKLEDSAMYFCASGGQGVYEQYFGPGTRLTVT.

This clone was seen just once. The V gene is TRBV27, the J gene TRBJ1-2, with 8 bases aligning to TRBD1. The CDR3 sequence is 13 residues long. Germline V gives CDR1 MNHEY, CDR2 SMNVEV (reference sequence). J lost 8 bases, V lost 0 bases, and 2 bases had no gene match. CDR3 loop: CASSLSTGAGYTF. The CDR3 DNA reads as TGTGCCAGCAGTTTATCGACAGGGGCAGGCTACACCTTC.

V usage is TRBV5-4 and J usage is TRBJ2-1, with 7 bases lining up with TRBD1. Germline-derived CDR1 and CDR2 are SGHNT and YYREEE (reference sequence). This CDR3 has 17 amino acids. V trimming: 6 bases; J trimming: 7 bases; junction bases outside the gene matches: 19. CDR3 nucleotides: TGTGCCAGCACCACTTCAGGTGGTCAGGGGGTAGGGAATGAGCAGTTCTTC. Translated, it gives CASTTSGGQGVGNEQFF.

This clone was detected only once. The V and J genes are TRBV9 and TRBJ1-5, with 9 bases fitting TRBD1. With V trimmed by 4 bases and J by 4 bases, 3 bases remained unmatched. The CDR3 is 14 residues long. The V gene's germline CDR1 is SGDLS and CDR2 YYNGEE. CDR3 DNA: TGTGCCAGCAGCTGGGGGACAGGGAATCAGCCCCAGCATTTT. Translation gives CASSWGTGNQPQHF.

This chain connects TRBV11-2 to TRBJ2-2; 8 nucleotides agree with TRBD1. The CDR3 runs 15 residues. The germline CDR1 and CDR2 sequences are SGHAT and FQNNGV. J was trimmed by 0 bases and V by 7 bases; bases with no gene match: 4. In nucleotides, the CDR3 is TGTGCCAGCACCGCGACAGGGGCGAACACCGGGGAGCTGTTTTTT. Translation: CASTATGANTGELFF.

The chain has TRBV28 and TRBJ2-3; 15 positions agree with TRBD2. This CDR3 region has 19 residues. Germline CDR1 and CDR2: MDHEN and SYDVKM. Trimming removed 4 bases from V and 0 bases from J; junction bases left unmatched: 8. In DNA form, the CDR3 reads TGTGCCAGCAGTTCCCGGACTAGCGGGAGGGCCTCTAGCACAGATACGCAGTATTTT. Protein product: CASSSRTSGRASSTDTQYF.

This chain links TRBV7-8 with TRBJ2-3, with a tentative D call TRBD1 (6 bases). CDR1 SGHVS and CDR2 FQNEAQ come from the germline V gene. The CDR3 loop spans 15 amino acids. The V end lost 5 bases, the J end lost 2 bases, and 14 bases lay between the germline ends. The CDR3 is CASSPRGKFTDTQYF. The CDR3 coding sequence is TGTGCCAGCAGCCCGAGGGGGAAGTTCACAGATACGCAGTATTTT.